The T cell receptor (beta chain) under discussion was sequenced for a study of spatial heterogeneity in lung cancer. In the study overall: Untreated early-stage non-small cell lung cancer patients, approximately 79 in total, were the donors.

There are 14 residues in the CDR3. Trimming removed 1 base from V and 0 bases from J, with 7 bases in between. Germline V gene lookup returns CDR1 GTSNPN and CDR2 SVGIG (reference sequence). As for time point: blood at routine non-recurrence follow-up after resection. The authors sequenced whole RNA from tumor, nontumor lung or frozen PBMC without sorting. Using its own MiXCR run on the 5' RACE reads, TCRdb lists one record per CDR3 protein. This sample has some 110,000 distinct CDR3 sequences, with 12% found just once. This sequence joins TRBV30 and TRBJ2-1; D is ambiguous. This specimen consisted of PBMCs, obtained at follow-up. The sequence was obtained from a male donor with early-stage non-small cell lung cancer. DNA of the CDR3: TGTGCCTGGAGTGGAGCTTACTCCTACAATGAGCAGTTCTTC. This codes for CAWSGAYSYNEQFF.